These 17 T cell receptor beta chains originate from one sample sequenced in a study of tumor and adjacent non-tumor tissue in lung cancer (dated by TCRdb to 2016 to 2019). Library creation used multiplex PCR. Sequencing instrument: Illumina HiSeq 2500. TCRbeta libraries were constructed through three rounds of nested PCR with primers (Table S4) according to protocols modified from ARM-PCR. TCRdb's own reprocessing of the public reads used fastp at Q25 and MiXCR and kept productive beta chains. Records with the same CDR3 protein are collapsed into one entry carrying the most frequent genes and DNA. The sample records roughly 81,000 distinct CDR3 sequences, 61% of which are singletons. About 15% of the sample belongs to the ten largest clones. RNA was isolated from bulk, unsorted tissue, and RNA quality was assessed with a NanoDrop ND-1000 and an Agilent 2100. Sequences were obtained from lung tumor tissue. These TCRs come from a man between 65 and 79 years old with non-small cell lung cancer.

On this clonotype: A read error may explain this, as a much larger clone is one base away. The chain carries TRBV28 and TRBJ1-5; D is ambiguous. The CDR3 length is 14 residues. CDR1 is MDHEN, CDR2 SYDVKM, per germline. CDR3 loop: CASRGIFGNQPHHF. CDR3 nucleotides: TGTGCCAGCAGGGGAATTTTCGGCAATCAGCCCCATCATTTT.

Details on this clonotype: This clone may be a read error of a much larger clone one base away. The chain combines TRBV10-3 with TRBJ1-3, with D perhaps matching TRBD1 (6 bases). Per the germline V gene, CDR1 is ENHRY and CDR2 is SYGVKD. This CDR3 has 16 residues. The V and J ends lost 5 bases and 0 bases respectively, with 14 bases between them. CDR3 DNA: TGTGCCATCAGTACACAGGGTCTGACCTCTGGAAACACCATATATTTT. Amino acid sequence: CAISTQGLTSGNTIYF.

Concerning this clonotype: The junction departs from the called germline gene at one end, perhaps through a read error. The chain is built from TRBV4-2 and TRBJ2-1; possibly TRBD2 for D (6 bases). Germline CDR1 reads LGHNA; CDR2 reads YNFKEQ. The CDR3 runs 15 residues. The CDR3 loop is CASSQGRDSYNVQFF. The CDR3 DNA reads TGTGCCAGCAGCCAGGGGCGGGACTCCTACAATGTGCAGTTCTTT.

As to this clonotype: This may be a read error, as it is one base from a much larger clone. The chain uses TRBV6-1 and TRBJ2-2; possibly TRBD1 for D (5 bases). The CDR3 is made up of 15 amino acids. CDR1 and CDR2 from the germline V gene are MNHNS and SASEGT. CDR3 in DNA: TGTGTCAGCAGTGAACGGCCAGGGCCCACCGGGGAGCTGTTTTTT. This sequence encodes CVSSERPGPTGELFF.

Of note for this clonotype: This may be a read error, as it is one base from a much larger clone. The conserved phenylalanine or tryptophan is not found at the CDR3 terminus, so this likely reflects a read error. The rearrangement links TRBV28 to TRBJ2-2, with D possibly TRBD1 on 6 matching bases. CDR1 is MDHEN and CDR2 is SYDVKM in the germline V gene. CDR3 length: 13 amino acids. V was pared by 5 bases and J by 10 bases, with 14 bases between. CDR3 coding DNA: TGTGCCAGCAGTACGGGACACGGAACGGAGCTGTTTTTG. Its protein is CASSTGHGTELFL.

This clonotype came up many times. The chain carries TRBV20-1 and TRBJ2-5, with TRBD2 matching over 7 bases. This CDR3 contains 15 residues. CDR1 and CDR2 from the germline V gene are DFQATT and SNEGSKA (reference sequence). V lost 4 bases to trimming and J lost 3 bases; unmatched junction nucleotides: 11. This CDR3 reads CSATSWDYGEETQYF. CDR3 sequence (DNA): TGCAGTGCTACGTCCTGGGACTATGGGGAAGAGACCCAGTACTTC.

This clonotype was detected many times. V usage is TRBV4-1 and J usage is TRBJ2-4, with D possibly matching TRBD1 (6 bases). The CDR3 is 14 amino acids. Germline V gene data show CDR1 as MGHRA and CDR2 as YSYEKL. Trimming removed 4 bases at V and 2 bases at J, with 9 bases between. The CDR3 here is CASSLTGTKNIQYF. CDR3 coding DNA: TGCGCCAGCAGCCTAACAGGGACCAAAAACATTCAGTACTTC.

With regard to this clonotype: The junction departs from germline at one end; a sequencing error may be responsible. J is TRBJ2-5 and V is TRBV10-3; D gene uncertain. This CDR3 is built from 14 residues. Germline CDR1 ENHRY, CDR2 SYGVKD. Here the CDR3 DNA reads TGTGTCATCAGTTACACGGAACGACAAGAGACCCAGTACTTC. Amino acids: CVISYTERQETQYF.

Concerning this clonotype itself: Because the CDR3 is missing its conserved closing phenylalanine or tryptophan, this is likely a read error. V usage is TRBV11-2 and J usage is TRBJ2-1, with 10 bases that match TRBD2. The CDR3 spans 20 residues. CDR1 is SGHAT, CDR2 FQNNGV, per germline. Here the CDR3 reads CASSSSIGLADLSSYNEQFS. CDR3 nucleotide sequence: TGCGCCAGCAGCTCTTCAATAGGACTAGCGGACCTCAGCTCCTACAATGAGCAGTTCTCC.

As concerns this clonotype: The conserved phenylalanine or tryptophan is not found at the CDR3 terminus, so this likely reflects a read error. CDR3 nucleotides: TGTGCCGGCGGTCCCGGGGGAGAGACCCAGTACCTC. Protein product: CAGGPGGETQYL. J is TRBJ2-5 and V is TRBV6-1; tentatively, D is TRBD2 (6 bases). The V end was cut by 11 bases, the J end by 4 bases, with 14 bases between. The CDR3 has 12 residues. Germline values: CDR1 MNHNS, CDR2 SASEGT.

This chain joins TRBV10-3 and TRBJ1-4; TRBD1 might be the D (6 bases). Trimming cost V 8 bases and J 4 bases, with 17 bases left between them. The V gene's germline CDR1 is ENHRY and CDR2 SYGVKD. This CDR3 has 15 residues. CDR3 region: CAIGEGGRGNEKLFF. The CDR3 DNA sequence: TGTGCCATCGGAGAGGGGGGAAGGGGTAATGAAAAACTGTTTTTT.

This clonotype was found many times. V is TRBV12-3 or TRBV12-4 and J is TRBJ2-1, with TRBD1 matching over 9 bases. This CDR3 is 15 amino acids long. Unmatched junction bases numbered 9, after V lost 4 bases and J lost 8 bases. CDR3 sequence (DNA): TGTGCCAGCAGTTCCGGGACAGGGTTGGACTATGAGCAGTTCTTC. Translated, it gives CASSSGTGLDYEQFF.

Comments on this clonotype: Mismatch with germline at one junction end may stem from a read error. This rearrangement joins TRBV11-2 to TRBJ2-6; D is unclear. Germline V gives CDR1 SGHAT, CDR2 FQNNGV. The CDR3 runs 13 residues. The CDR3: CTSRTSGANVLTF. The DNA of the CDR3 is TGTACCAGTCGTACCTCTGGGGCCAACGTCCTGACTTTC. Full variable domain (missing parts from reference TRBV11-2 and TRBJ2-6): EAGVAQSPRYKIIEKRQSVAFWCNPISGHATLYWYQQILGQGPKLLIQFQNNGVVDDSQLPKDRFSAERLKGVDSTLKIQPAKLEDSAVYLCTSRTSGANVLTFGAGSRLTVL.

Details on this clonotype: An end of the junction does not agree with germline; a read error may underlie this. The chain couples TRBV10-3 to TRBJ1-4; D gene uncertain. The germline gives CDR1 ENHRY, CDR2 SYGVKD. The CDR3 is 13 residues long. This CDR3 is CTISRGLNEKLFF. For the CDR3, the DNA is TGTACCATCAGCCGAGGACTTAATGAAAAACTGTTTTTT.

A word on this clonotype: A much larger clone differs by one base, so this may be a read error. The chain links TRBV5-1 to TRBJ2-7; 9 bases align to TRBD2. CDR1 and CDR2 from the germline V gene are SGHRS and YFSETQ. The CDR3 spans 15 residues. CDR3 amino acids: CTSSLLAGDSYEQYF. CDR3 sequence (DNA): TGCACCAGCAGCTTATTAGCGGGGGACTCCTACGAGCAGTACTTC.

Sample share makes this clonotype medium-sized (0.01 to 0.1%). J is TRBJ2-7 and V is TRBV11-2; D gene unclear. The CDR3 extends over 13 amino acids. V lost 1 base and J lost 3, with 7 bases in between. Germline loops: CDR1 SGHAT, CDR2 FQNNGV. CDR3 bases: TGTGCCAGCAGCTTAGGGAACAACTACGAGCAGTACTTC. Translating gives CASSLGNNYEQYF.

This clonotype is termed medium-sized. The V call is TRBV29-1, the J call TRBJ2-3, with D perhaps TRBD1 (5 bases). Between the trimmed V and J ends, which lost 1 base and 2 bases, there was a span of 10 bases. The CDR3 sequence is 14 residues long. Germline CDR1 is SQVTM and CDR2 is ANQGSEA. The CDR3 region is CSVEGQGITDTQYF. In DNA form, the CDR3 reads TGCAGCGTTGAAGGTCAGGGAATCACAGATACGCAGTATTTT.